This T cell receptor (beta chain) is drawn from a study of glioma-infiltrating T cells. Findings and limits, study-wide: Above-expected tissue-blood divergence occurred in all gliomas, most in low-grade ones. Tissue and blood shared very few CDR3 sequences.

Amplification of TCR alpha and beta CDR3 regions from RNA used iRepertoire nested multiplex PCR. For one-step reverse transcription and amplification, about 85-400 ng of tissue mRNA or PBMC total RNA was used. From the multiplex PCR reads, TCRdb called clonotypes with MiXCR, one entry per CDR3 protein. Among over 120,000 distinct CDR3 sequences listed, about two fifths were seen once. CDR3 size: 18 residues. CDR1 is MNHEY, CDR2 SVGEGT, per germline. V shed 6 bases and J shed 1 base, with 24 bases lying between them. Concerning this clonotype: Its specificity is unknown.

This sequence was found in a human donor with low-grade glioma or glioblastoma, undergoing nonglioma brain surgery, or in good health (not recorded which). Material: glioma tissue, nonneoplastic brain tissue, or PBMCs (not recorded which). J is TRBJ1-1 and V is TRBV6-2 or TRBV6-3, with D possibly TRBD1 on 6 matching bases. The CDR3 sequence: CASSLRDSRGTANTEAFF. The CDR3 coding sequence is TGTGCCAGCAGCTTAAGAGATAGTAGGGGGACGGCGAACACTGAAGCTTTCTTT.